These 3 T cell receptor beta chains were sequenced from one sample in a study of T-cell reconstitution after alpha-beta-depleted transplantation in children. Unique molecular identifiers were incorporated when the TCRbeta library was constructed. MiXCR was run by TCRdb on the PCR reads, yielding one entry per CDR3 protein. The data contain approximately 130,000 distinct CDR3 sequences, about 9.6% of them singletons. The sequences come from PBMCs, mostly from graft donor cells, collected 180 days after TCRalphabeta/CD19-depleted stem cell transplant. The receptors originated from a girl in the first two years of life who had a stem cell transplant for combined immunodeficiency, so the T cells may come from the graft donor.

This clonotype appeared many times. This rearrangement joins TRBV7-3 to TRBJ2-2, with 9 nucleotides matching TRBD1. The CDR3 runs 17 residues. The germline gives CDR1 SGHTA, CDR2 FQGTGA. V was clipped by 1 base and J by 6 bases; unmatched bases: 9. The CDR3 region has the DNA TGTGCCAGCAGCTTAATCCGACAGGGGGGGATTGCCGGGGAGCTGTTTTTT. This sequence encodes CASSLIRQGGIAGELFF.

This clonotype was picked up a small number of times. The CDR3 spells CASSSLGGGVSGYTF. The CDR3 DNA sequence: TGTGCCAGCAGCTCCCTGGGGGGGGGAGTTAGTGGCTACACCTTC. The chain recombines TRBV7-8 with TRBJ1-2; the D gene is possibly TRBD1 (5 bases). The germline V and J ends were trimmed by 4 bases and 7 bases, with 19 bases remaining between them. The CDR3 totals 15 residues. The germline V gene has CDR1 SGHVS and CDR2 FQNEAQ.

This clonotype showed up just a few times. CDR3 protein: CASSLSQGYQETQYF. The CDR3 DNA sequence: TGCGCCAGCAGCTTGTCACAGGGCTACCAAGAGACCCAGTACTTC. The rearrangement links TRBV5-1 to TRBJ2-5; maybe TRBD1 (6 bases). CDR1 SGHRS and CDR2 YFSETQ come from the germline V gene. V lost 1 base, J lost 0 bases, and 10 bases lay in between. The CDR3 totals 15 residues.